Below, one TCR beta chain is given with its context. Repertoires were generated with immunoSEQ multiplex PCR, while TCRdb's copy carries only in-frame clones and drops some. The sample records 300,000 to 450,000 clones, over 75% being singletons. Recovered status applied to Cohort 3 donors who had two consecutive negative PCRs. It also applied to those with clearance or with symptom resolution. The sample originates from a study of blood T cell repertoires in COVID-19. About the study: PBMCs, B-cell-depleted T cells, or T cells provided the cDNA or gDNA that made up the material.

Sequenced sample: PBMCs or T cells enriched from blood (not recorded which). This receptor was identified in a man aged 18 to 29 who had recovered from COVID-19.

CDR3 DNA: TGTGCCAGCAGCTTATGGGGCTCGAACACCGGGGAGCTGTTTTTT. It specifies CASSLWGSNTGELFF. The V and J genes are TRBV7-3 and TRBJ2-2; tentatively, D is TRBD1 (5 bases). The CDR3 runs to 15 residues. Trimming left V 2 bases short and J 0 bases short, with 7 bases between. Germline CDR1 reads SGHTA; CDR2 reads FQGTGA.